This entry lists 23 T cell receptor beta chains sequenced from one sample in a study of T cells after posttransplantation cyclophosphamide. Cyclophosphamide on days +3 and +4 followed busulfan-fludarabine conditioning and a marrow graft. Sequenced by immunoSEQ multiplex PCR; TCRdb stores in-frame clones only, minus some. Of fewer than 8,500 clones in the sample, roughly four fifths were seen once. The sample was CD8+ T cells sorted from PBMCs, taken about 1,500 days after allogeneic stem cell transplant with posttransplant cyclophosphamide. The receptors here all came from a female patient aged 50-59 years who received an allogeneic stem cell transplant from a related donor, was CMV-positive, and had no GVHD. The graft donor may account for some of the T cells.

The chain combines TRBV9 with TRBJ1-3, with D unresolved. Germline loops: CDR1 SGDLS, CDR2 YYNGEE. V was pared by 3 bases and J by 0 bases, with 7 bases between. The CDR3 runs to 14 residues. DNA for the CDR3: TGTGCCAGCAGCGGACTTCGCTCTGGAAACACCATATATTTT. Translated: CASSGLRSGNTIYF.

The rearrangement uses TRBV4-3 and TRBJ2-1; possible D gene TRBD2, 5 bases. The V and J ends lost 0 bases and 7 bases respectively, with 13 bases between them. The CDR3 is 15 residues long. The germline gives CDR1 LGHNA, CDR2 YSLEER. CDR3: CASSQERLAQNEQFF. DNA of the CDR3: TGCGCCAGCAGCCAAGAAAGGCTAGCCCAAAATGAGCAGTTCTTC.

The rearrangement uses TRBV27 and TRBJ2-1, with 7 bases fitting TRBD1. CDR1 and CDR2 from the germline V gene are MNHEY and SMNVEV (reference sequence). The ends lost 6 bases at V and 6 bases at J; junction bases unmatched: 8. The CDR3 is made up of 14 amino acids. CDR3: CASSLAGGFNEQFF. The CDR3 DNA sequence: TGTGCCAGCAGCTTAGCAGGGGGTTTCAATGAGCAGTTCTTC.

The CDR3 DNA is TGCGCCAGCAGCTTCCAAACAGGGATAGCTAACTATGGCTACACCTTC. Translating gives CASSFQTGIANYGYTF. V usage is TRBV5-1 and J usage is TRBJ1-2; the D gene is possibly TRBD1 (6 bases). The V gene lost 2 bases and the J gene lost 0 bases, with 14 bases spanning the gap. The germline V gene encodes CDR1 SGHRS and CDR2 YFSETQ. The CDR3 runs 16 residues. Full variable domain (rest looked up from reference TRBV5-1 and TRBJ1-2): KAGVTQTPRYLIKTRGQQVTLSCSPISGHRSVSWYQQTPGQGLQFLFEYFSETQRNKGNFPGRFSGRQFSNSRSEMNVSTLELGDSALYLCASSFQTGIANYGYTFGSGTRLTVV.

This sequence joins TRBV4-1 and TRBJ2-1, with 8 bases fitting TRBD2. Germline V gene data show CDR1 as MGHRA and CDR2 as YSYEKL. CDR3 length equals 15 residues. The junction had 8 bases not matched to a gene; V was cut back by 3 bases and J by 7 bases. Here the CDR3 DNA reads TGCGCCAGCAGCCACATAACGGGACTAGGGAATGAGCAGTTCTTC. It is translated as CASSHITGLGNEQFF.

V gene TRBV15 combines with J gene TRBJ2-7; maybe TRBD2 (6 bases). V lost 0 bases and J lost 5, with 14 bases in between. The V gene's germline CDR1 is LNHNV and CDR2 YYDKDF (reference sequence). This CDR3 comprises 15 residues. Here the CDR3 reads CATSREDRGSDEQYF. CDR3 nucleotides: TGTGCCACCAGCAGAGAGGACCGGGGGAGCGACGAGCAGTACTTC. Full variable domain (remainder filled in from reference TRBV15 and TRBJ2-7): DAMVIQNPRYQVTQFGKPVTLSCSQTLNHNVMYWYQQKSSQAPKLLFHYYDKDFNNEADTPDNFQSRRPNTSFCFLDIRSPGLGDTAMYLCATSREDRGSDEQYFGPGTRLTVT.

The chain recombines TRBV15 with TRBJ1-4; D uncertain. Trimming removed 1 base at V and 8 bases at J, with 8 bases between. The length of the CDR3 is 13 residues. The germline CDR1 and CDR2 sequences are LNHNV and YYDKDF (reference sequence). CDR3 sequence (DNA): TGTGCCACCAGCAGAGGGGTCAGGGAAAAACTGTTTTTT. Encoded protein: CATSRGVREKLFF. The whole variable domain, remainder taken from reference TRBV15 and TRBJ1-4, is DAMVIQNPRYQVTQFGKPVTLSCSQTLNHNVMYWYQQKSSQAPKLLFHYYDKDFNNEADTPDNFQSRRPNTSFCFLDIRSPGLGDTAMYLCATSRGVREKLFFGSGTQLSVL.

This chain uses TRBV7-9 with TRBJ1-2; TRBD1 agrees at 8 bases. From germline, CDR1 is SEHNR and CDR2 FQNEAQ (reference sequence). With 8 bases clipped from V and 2 bases from J, the junction kept 10 bases outside the gene matches. The CDR3 is 15 residues long. The chain's CDR3 is CASGLLDRGNYGYTF. CDR3 nucleotides: TGTGCCAGCGGCCTCCTTGACAGGGGCAACTATGGCTACACCTTC.

This clone was detected only a few times. V gene TRBV27 combines with J gene TRBJ2-7; D is perhaps TRBD2 (7 bases). Germline values: CDR1 MNHEY, CDR2 SMNVEV (reference sequence). This CDR3 is built from 15 residues. V lost 0 bases, J lost 2 bases, and 11 bases lay in between. In DNA, the CDR3 is TGTGCCAGCAGTTTATCGAGGGGGGGGACCTACGAGCAGTACTTC. Protein sequence: CASSLSRGGTYEQYF.

This chain links TRBV7-6 with TRBJ2-7; TRBD1 aligns across 11 bases. V lost 3 bases and J lost 5; bases outside the gene matches: 3. The CDR3 contains 14 residues. CDR1 SGHVS and CDR2 FNYEAQ come from the germline V gene. CDR3 in amino acids: CASSLDRGRDEQYF. The CDR3 DNA reads TGTGCCAGCAGCTTGGACAGGGGGCGGGACGAGCAGTACTTC. The entire variable domain, with the rest obtained from reference TRBV7-6 and TRBJ2-7, is as follows: GAGVSQSPRYKVTKRGQDVALRCDPISGHVSLYWYRQALGQGPEFLTYFNYEAQQDKSGLPNDRFSAERPEGSISTLTIQRTEQRDSAMYRCASSLDRGRDEQYFGPGTRLTVT.

This chain uses TRBV5-1 with TRBJ2-3; D gene unclear. V lost 2 bases and J lost 6, with 7 bases in between. Germline CDR1 is SGHRS and CDR2 is YFSETQ. CDR3 length: 12 amino acids. DNA of the CDR3: TGCGCCAGCAGCTTTAAATCCGATACGCAGTATTTT. This sequence encodes CASSFKSDTQYF. The full variable domain, in which reference TRBV5-1 and TRBJ2-3 provide the parts outside the CDR3, is KAGVTQTPRYLIKTRGQQVTLSCSPISGHRSVSWYQQTPGQGLQFLFEYFSETQRNKGNFPGRFSGRQFSNSRSEMNVSTLELGDSALYLCASSFKSDTQYFGPGTRLTVL.

The chain links TRBV6-1 to TRBJ2-7, with no clear D. V was pared by 1 base and J by 7 bases, with 14 bases between. Germline lookup yields CDR1 MNHNS and CDR2 SASEGT. This CDR3 has 14 amino acids. The CDR3, as DNA: TGTGCCAGCAGTGAAGGGGTCGCGGTCTATGAGCAGTACTTC. This codes for CASSEGVAVYEQYF.

V usage is TRBV6-5 and J usage is TRBJ2-1, with 7 bases lining up with TRBD2. The V and J ends lost 3 bases and 1 base, in that order; junction bases with no gene match: 3. The CDR3 extends over 15 amino acids. Germline-derived CDR1 and CDR2 are MNHEY and SVGAGI. CDR3 sequence reads: CASSYAGVSYNEQFF. CDR3 DNA sequence: TGTGCCAGCAGTTATGCGGGAGTATCCTACAATGAGCAGTTCTTC.

The V call is TRBV7-3, the J call TRBJ1-2; D is unresolved. The CDR3 extends over 12 amino acids. Germline loops: CDR1 SGHTA, CDR2 FQGTGA. Between the trimmed V and J ends, which lost 2 bases and 7 bases, there was a span of 8 bases. The CDR3 nucleotides read TGTGCCAGCAGCTTAGAGCCGGTTGGCTACACCTTC. This encodes CASSLEPVGYTF.

This clone has just a few counts. The chain couples TRBV4-1 to TRBJ2-1; possible D gene TRBD2, 5 bases. The CDR3 runs to 12 residues. The germline gives CDR1 MGHRA, CDR2 YSYEKL. The V end lost 4 bases, the J end lost 8 bases, and 9 bases lay between the germline ends. In DNA, the CDR3 is TGCGCCAGCAGCCGATCGGACTATGAGCAGTTCTTC. The encoded protein is CASSRSDYEQFF.

The count of this clone is one. The chain uses TRBV29-1 and TRBJ2-7, with TRBD1 as a possible D gene (6 bases). This CDR3 has 13 amino acids. With 4 bases removed from V and 0 bases from J, the gap between germline ends came to 10 bases. Germline CDR1 is SQVTM and CDR2 is ANQGSEA. CDR3 amino acids: CSVGGGSSYEQYF. In DNA form, the CDR3 reads TGCAGCGTTGGAGGGGGTTCCTCCTACGAGCAGTACTTC.

This chain uses TRBV7-8 with TRBJ2-7; 7 bases are shared with TRBD2. CDR1 and CDR2 from the germline V gene are SGHVS and FQNEAQ. V lost 3 bases to trimming and J lost 3 bases; unmatched junction nucleotides: 8. The CDR3 is made up of 15 amino acids. The CDR3 loop is CASSFDAGVVYEQYF. DNA for the CDR3: TGTGCCAGCAGCTTTGATGCGGGAGTGGTCTACGAGCAGTACTTC.

The chain has TRBV27 and TRBJ2-7; D possibly corresponds to TRBD1 (6 bases). From germline, CDR1 is MNHEY and CDR2 SMNVEV (reference sequence). The germline V and J ends were trimmed by 5 bases and 2 bases, with 16 bases remaining between them. This CDR3 spans 15 amino acids. The CDR3 here is CASSQDSLGAYEQYF. Here the CDR3 DNA reads TGTGCCAGCAGTCAGGACAGTCTCGGGGCCTACGAGCAGTACTTC.

The V and J genes are TRBV27 and TRBJ2-5, with D possibly matching TRBD1 (5 bases). Trimming stripped 3 bases from V and 2 bases from J, with 10 bases between. The CDR3 spans 14 residues. Germline lookup yields CDR1 MNHEY and CDR2 SMNVEV (reference sequence). The CDR3 nucleotides read TGTGCCAGCAGTTTCCTGGCAGGGCAAGAGACCCAGTACTTC. This sequence encodes CASSFLAGQETQYF.

The genes are TRBV21-1 and TRBJ1-1; the DNA was not used to check the table's D call, TRBD1. TRBV21-1 is assigned pseudogene status. The CDR3 length is 15 residues. The CDR3 reads CASSLQTGYDAEAFF. The CDR3 nucleotides are TGTGCCAGCAGCCTCCAGACAGGGTACGATGCTGAAGCTTTCTTT.

The sample holds a few counts of this clone. The chain recombines TRBV5-5 with TRBJ1-1, with D hard to call. The CDR3 runs to 14 residues. Germline CDR1 SGHKS, CDR2 YYEKEE (reference sequence). With 1 base removed from V and 5 bases from J, the gap between germline ends came to 12 bases. The CDR3 coding sequence is TGTGCCAGCAGCTTGAGCCCGGGAGCAACTGAAGCTTTCTTT. Protein product: CASSLSPGATEAFF.

This chain links TRBV27 with TRBJ2-1; 9 bases map to TRBD2. Germline CDR1 and CDR2: MNHEY and SMNVEV (reference sequence). The CDR3 is 15 residues long. V was clipped by 8 bases and J by 5 bases; unmatched bases: 10. CDR3 nucleotides: TGTGCCAGCCTCCAGTTAGCGGGAGCTAACAATGAGCAGTTCTTC. Translation gives CASLQLAGANNEQFF.

The chain employs TRBV7-2 and TRBJ2-7; D might be TRBD2 (5 bases). V was pared by 1 base and J by 2 bases, with 18 bases between. Germline V lookup: CDR1 SGHTA, CDR2 FQGNSA. The CDR3 runs to 17 residues. The CDR3 coding sequence is TGTGCCAGCAGCTTAGGTGGAGTCGGTTTCGGGACCTACGAGCAGTACTTC. Translation gives CASSLGGVGFGTYEQYF.